A single sample gave rise to the 20 T cell receptor beta chains below, sequenced in a study of shared clonotypes between healthy human individuals. Data came from immunoSEQ multiplex PCR; TCRdb stores just in-frame clones and leaves some out. Of about 870,000 clones listed, 80% to 95% are singletons. Naive CD8 cells were CD45RO-negative, positively selected for CCR7, excluding terminally differentiated effector memory CD45RA+ cells. Sequences were obtained from naive CD8+ T cells sorted from blood. The receptors stem from a young man in good health.

V is TRBV5-1 and J is TRBJ2-1, with 7 bases fitting TRBD2. Looked up from germline, CDR1 is SGHRS and CDR2 is YFSETQ. The CDR3 has 15 residues. V shed 5 bases and J 8 bases; nucleotides not matched to a gene: 13. CDR3 nucleotides: TGCGCCAGCAGGCCACTAGCGAGGGGTCGAGATGAGCAGTTCTTC. Protein sequence: CASRPLARGRDEQFF.

The chain is built from TRBV5-1 and TRBJ1-1; 7 bases match TRBD1. CDR3 size: 16 residues. V dropped 0 bases and J dropped 0; count of bases not matched to a gene: 5. Germline CDR1 is SGHRS and CDR2 is YFSETQ. Written as DNA, the CDR3 is TGCGCCAGCAGCTTGGAGAGGGGGCCCCTGAACACTGAAGCTTTCTTT. This translates into CASSLERGPLNTEAFF.

J is TRBJ1-1 and V is TRBV19; D may be TRBD1 (6 bases). Germline CDR1 is LNHDA and CDR2 is SQIVND (reference sequence). CDR3 size: 15 residues. Trimming removed 0 bases from V and 5 bases from J, with 13 bases in between. CDR3 sequence reads: CASSIDSGARTEAFF. CDR3 sequence (DNA): TGTGCCAGTAGTATAGATTCAGGGGCGAGGACTGAAGCTTTCTTT. The full variable domain, with the rest looked up from reference TRBV19 and TRBJ1-1, is DGGITQSPKYLFRKEGQNVTLSCEQNLNHDAMYWYRQDPGQGLRLIYYSQIVNDFQKGDIAEGYSVSREKKESFPLTVTSAQKNPTAFYLCASSIDSGARTEAFFGQGTRLTVV.

J is TRBJ1-2 and V is TRBV7-2, with 7 bases matching TRBD1. V trimming: 3 bases; J trimming: 7 bases; junction bases outside the gene matches: 8. From germline, CDR1 is SGHTA and CDR2 FQGNSA. The CDR3 runs to 14 residues. The CDR3 sequence: CASSLNRGGGGYTF. DNA of the CDR3: TGTGCCAGCAGCTTGAACAGGGGAGGAGGTGGCTACACCTTC.

This chain joins TRBV6-1 and TRBJ1-5; 8 nucleotides line up with TRBD1. J lost 2 bases, V lost 8 bases, and 8 bases had no gene match. This CDR3 is 15 amino acids long. Germline lookup yields CDR1 MNHNS and CDR2 SASEGT. The CDR3 region is CASLPGTGGNQPQHF. The CDR3 bases are TGTGCCAGCCTCCCCGGGACAGGAGGCAATCAGCCCCAGCATTTT.

The chain carries TRBV27 and TRBJ2-7; a weak D match, TRBD2 (6 bases). The CDR3 totals 15 residues. In germline, CDR1 is MNHEY, CDR2 SMNVEV (reference sequence). Trimming pared 2 bases from V and 0 bases from J, leaving 11 bases between. The CDR3: CASSLRASASYEQYF. The CDR3 region has the DNA TGTGCCAGCAGTTTACGGGCTAGCGCCTCCTACGAGCAGTACTTC.

This sequence joins TRBV28 and TRBJ1-2; TRBD1 agrees at 9 bases. The trim removed 3 bases at V and 14 bases at J, leaving 4 bases unmatched. This CDR3 has 11 residues. Germline V gene data show CDR1 as MDHEN and CDR2 as SYDVKM. The chain's CDR3 is CASSLGQGLTF. CDR3 sequence (DNA): TGTGCCAGCAGTTTGGGACAGGGTCTTACCTTC.

The chain employs TRBV7-9 and TRBJ2-1; 10 bases fit TRBD2. CDR3 length: 15 amino acids. Trimming took 5 bases from V and 6 from J; bases not matched to a gene: 7. The germline CDR1 and CDR2 sequences are SEHNR and FQNEAQ (reference sequence). CDR3 residues: CASSPIAGGGNEQFF. CDR3 DNA: TGTGCCAGCAGCCCAATAGCGGGAGGAGGCAATGAGCAGTTCTTC.

This chain links TRBV14 with TRBJ2-6, with D possibly matching TRBD1 (6 bases). The CDR3 runs to 17 residues. Trimming left V 4 bases short and J 0 bases short, with 13 bases between. Germline lookup yields CDR1 SGHDN and CDR2 FVKESK. The CDR3 loop is CASSRPGTLSGANVLTF. The CDR3, as DNA: TGTGCCAGCAGCCGACCCGGGACACTCTCTGGGGCCAACGTCCTGACTTTC.

V and J are TRBV19 and TRBJ2-7; TRBD2 matches at 9 bases. Germline CDR1 and CDR2: LNHDA and SQIVND (reference sequence). The V gene end was trimmed by 3 bases and the J gene end by 4 bases; junction bases not matched to a gene: 4. This CDR3 is built from 14 residues. Written as DNA, the CDR3 is TGTGCCAGTAGTATGAGAGCGGGAGGTTACGAGCAGTACTTC. It codes for CASSMRAGGYEQYF.

This clone has a handful of counts. The V and J genes are TRBV5-4 and TRBJ1-2; tentatively, D is TRBD1 (5 bases). There are 16 residues in the CDR3. Trimming took off 1 base at V and 2 bases at J, with 15 bases between the two ends. Germline CDR1 SGHNT, CDR2 YYREEE (reference sequence). The CDR3 DNA reads as TGTGCCAGCAGCTTGACTGGGCAGGGAGTCAACTATGGCTACACCTTC. As protein: CASSLTGQGVNYGYTF.

V is TRBV19 and J is TRBJ2-1; D remains ambiguous. V lost 2 bases to trimming and J lost 12 bases, with 14 bases between them. The length of the CDR3 is 13 residues. Germline assignment: CDR1 LNHDA and CDR2 SQIVND (reference sequence). The CDR3 nucleotides are TGTGCCAGTAGTATACTCGAGAACCGATGGCAGTTCTTC. It encodes CASSILENRWQFF.

V and J are TRBV27 and TRBJ2-1; perhaps TRBD2 as D (6 bases). The V end was cut by 0 bases, the J end by 6 bases, with 15 bases between. This CDR3 region has 16 residues. The germline V gene has CDR1 MNHEY and CDR2 SMNVEV (reference sequence). The CDR3 loop is CASSLSSGSTRNEQFF. CDR3 sequence (DNA): TGTGCCAGCAGTTTATCGTCCGGGAGTACTCGCAATGAGCAGTTCTTC.

V is TRBV15 and J is TRBJ1-1; D might be TRBD1 (6 bases). With 4 bases removed from V and 3 bases from J, the gap between germline ends came to 9 bases. Germline V gene lookup returns CDR1 LNHNV and CDR2 YYDKDF (reference sequence). CDR3 size: 13 residues. CDR3 sequence: CATSTRQDTEAFF. The CDR3 region has the DNA TGTGCCACCAGCACAAGACAGGACACTGAAGCTTTCTTT. The entire variable domain, with the rest obtained from reference TRBV15 and TRBJ1-1, is as follows: DAMVIQNPRYQVTQFGKPVTLSCSQTLNHNVMYWYQQKSSQAPKLLFHYYDKDFNNEADTPDNFQSRRPNTSFCFLDIRSPGLGDTAMYLCATSTRQDTEAFFGQGTRLTVV.

This chain joins TRBV19 and TRBJ1-2; tentatively, D is TRBD1 (5 bases). Trimming took 3 bases from V and 6 from J, leaving 14 bases between them. The length of the CDR3 is 14 residues. The V gene's germline CDR1 is LNHDA and CDR2 SQIVND (reference sequence). The CDR3 DNA sequence: TGTGCCAGTAGTATCGAGGCAGGGACGGATGGCTACACCTTC. Translating gives CASSIEAGTDGYTF.

The rearrangement joins TRBV15 to TRBJ1-1; D uncertain. The CDR3 runs 14 residues. Trimming pared 7 bases from V and 4 bases from J, leaving 16 bases between. Germline V lookup: CDR1 LNHNV, CDR2 YYDKDF (reference sequence). CDR3 sequence: CATTGSLGPTEAFF. In DNA, the CDR3 is TGTGCCACCACCGGGTCCTTAGGACCCACTGAAGCTTTCTTT.

V is TRBV7-2 and J is TRBJ2-7; 7 bases line up with TRBD1. V was pared by 4 bases and J by 3 bases, with 9 bases of the junction left unmatched. Germline V gene sequence: CDR1 SGHTA, CDR2 FQGNSA. The CDR3 totals 15 residues. The CDR3 is CASSSDRDLFYEQYF. For the CDR3, the DNA is TGTGCCAGCAGCTCTGACAGGGATCTTTTCTACGAGCAGTACTTC.

The chain uses TRBV28 and TRBJ2-3; tentative D call: TRBD1 (6 bases). The CDR3 is 16 residues long. Trimming took off 6 bases at V and 4 bases at J, with 20 bases between the two ends. The germline gives CDR1 MDHEN, CDR2 SYDVKM. The CDR3 reads CASRRTNRVVADTQYF. The CDR3 DNA reads TGTGCCAGCAGGAGGACCAACAGGGTAGTGGCAGATACGCAGTATTTT. Complete variable domain (other parts from reference TRBV28 and TRBJ2-3): DVKVTQSSRYLVKRTGEKVFLECVQDMDHENMFWYRQDPGLGLRLIYFSYDVKMKEKGDIPEGYSVSREKKERFSLILESASTNQTSMYLCASRRTNRVVADTQYFGPGTRLTVL.

The V and J genes are TRBV6-5 and TRBJ2-5; perhaps TRBD2 as D (6 bases). V was pared by 6 bases and J by 2 bases, with 10 bases between. Germline V gene lookup returns CDR1 MNHEY and CDR2 SVGAGI. The CDR3 is made up of 13 amino acids. CDR3 bases: TGTGCCAGCAGCCTAGGGACTCAAGAGACCCAGTACTTC. As protein: CASSLGTQETQYF.

This chain links TRBV4-2 with TRBJ1-5; D unclear. This CDR3 comprises 16 residues. Germline V lookup: CDR1 LGHNA, CDR2 YNFKEQ. Trimming took 0 bases from V and 2 from J, leaving 11 bases between them. CDR3 protein: CASSQDAFGGNQPQHF. Written as DNA, the CDR3 is TGTGCCAGCAGCCAAGACGCGTTCGGGGGCAATCAGCCCCAGCATTTT.